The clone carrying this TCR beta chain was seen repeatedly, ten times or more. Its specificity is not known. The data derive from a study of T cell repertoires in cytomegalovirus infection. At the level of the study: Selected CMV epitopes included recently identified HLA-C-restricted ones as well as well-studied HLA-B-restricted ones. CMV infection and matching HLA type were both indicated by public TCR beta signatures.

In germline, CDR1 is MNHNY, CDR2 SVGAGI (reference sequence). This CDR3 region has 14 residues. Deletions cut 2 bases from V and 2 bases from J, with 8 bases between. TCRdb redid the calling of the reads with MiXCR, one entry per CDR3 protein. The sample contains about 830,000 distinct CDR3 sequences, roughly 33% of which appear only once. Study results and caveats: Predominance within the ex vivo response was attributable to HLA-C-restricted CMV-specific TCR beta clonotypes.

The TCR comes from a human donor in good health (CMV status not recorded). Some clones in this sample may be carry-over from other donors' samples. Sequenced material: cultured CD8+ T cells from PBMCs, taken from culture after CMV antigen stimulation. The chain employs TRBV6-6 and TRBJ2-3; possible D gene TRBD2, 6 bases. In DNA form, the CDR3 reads TGTGCCAGCAGTTACCGGGACTCCACAGATACGCAGTATTTT. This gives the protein CASSYRDSTDTQYF.